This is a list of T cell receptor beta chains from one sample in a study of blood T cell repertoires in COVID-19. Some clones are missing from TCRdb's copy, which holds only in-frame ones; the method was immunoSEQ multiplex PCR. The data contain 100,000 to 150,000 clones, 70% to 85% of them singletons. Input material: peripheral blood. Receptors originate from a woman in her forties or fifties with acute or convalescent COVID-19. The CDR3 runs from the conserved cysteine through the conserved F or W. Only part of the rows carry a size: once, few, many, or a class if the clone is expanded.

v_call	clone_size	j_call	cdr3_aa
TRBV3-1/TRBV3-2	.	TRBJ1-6	CASSQLSGAASYNSPLHF
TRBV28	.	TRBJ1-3	CASSFQGTRNTIYF
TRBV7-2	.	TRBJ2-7	CASSLSAGGSYEQYF
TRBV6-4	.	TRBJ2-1	CASSDLAGEYNEQFF
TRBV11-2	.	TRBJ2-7	CASSLGTGRGQYF
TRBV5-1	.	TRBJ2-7	CASSSSGIGEQYF
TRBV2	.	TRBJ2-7	CASRTGGGEQYF
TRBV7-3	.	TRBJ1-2	CASSLGTGDGYTF
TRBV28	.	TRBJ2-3	CATVTDTQYF
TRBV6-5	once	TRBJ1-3	CASREDSGNTIYF
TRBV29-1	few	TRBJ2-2	CSVEGAGLGTGELFF
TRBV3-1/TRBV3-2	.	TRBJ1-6	CASSLSGTGASPLHF
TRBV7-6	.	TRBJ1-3	CASSQPGVGNTIYF
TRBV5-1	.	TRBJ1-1	CASREQGLLNTEAFF
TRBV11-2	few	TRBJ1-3	CASSLGEWGESGNTIYF
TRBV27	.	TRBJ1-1	CASSSLKSTEAFF
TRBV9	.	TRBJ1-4	CASSLQGANNEKLFF